What follows describes a single T cell receptor (beta chain). The antigen remains unidentified. Germline CDR1 reads MNHNS; CDR2 reads SASEGT. The CDR3 runs to 13 residues. V lost 4 bases and J lost 6; bases outside the gene matches: 6. The data were obtained in a study of graft-versus-host responses after intestinal transplantation. Study details: Uniformly, recipients were administered anti-thymocyte globulin induction with subsequent tacrolimus and steroids for roughly three years. Findings and caveats of the study: Present in recipient marrow, GvH clones included some that appeared first in ileum or blood.

Clones were sequenced by immunoSEQ multiplex PCR, and TCRdb holds only the in-frame ones, with some missing. The table lists roughly 70,000 clones, over 75% of them singletons. Specimen: unstimulated CD4+ T cells sorted from spleen or lymph node cells, collected before transplant. This clonotype was sampled from a human donor who was the organ donor for an intestinal transplant. The gene calls are TRBV6-1 and TRBJ2-7; 7 bases agree with TRBD2. As DNA, the CDR3 is TGTGCCAGCAGTGGACTAGCAGTGGGCGAGCAGTACGTC. This encodes CASSGLAVGEQYV.